This passage covers 24 T cell receptor beta chains from one sample sequenced in a study of T cells in Graves' hyperthyroidism and ophthalmopathy (dated by TCRdb to about 2019). The library came from multiplex PCR. TCRdb names Illumina HiSeq 2000 as the instrument used. TCR beta CDR3 regions were amplified from RNA transcripts. For the first round of RT-PCR on the TCR CDR3, the HTBI primer set was used together with the Qiagen OneStep RT-PCR kit. TCRdb reworked the public reads: Q25 trimming with fastp, MiXCR clone assembly, productive beta chains retained. Rows with a matching CDR3 protein are joined into one entry that keeps the most common DNA and genes. The sample yields 550,000 to 800,000 distinct CDR3 sequences; approximately 15% were counted once. Roughly a sixth of the sample belongs to the ten largest clones. Sequencing input: blood. The receptors were gathered from a man in his fifties with Graves' hyperthyroidism.

This clonotype was observed a few times. Mismatch with germline at one junction end may stem from a read error. This chain joins TRBV29-1 and TRBJ2-3, with D uncertain. Looked up from germline, CDR1 is SQVTM and CDR2 is ANQGSEA. This CDR3 has 14 amino acids. CDR3 in DNA: TGCAGCGTGGAAGGAGTGTGGAACACAGATACGCAGTATTTT. It codes for CSVEGVWNTDTQYF.

V gene TRBV28 combines with J gene TRBJ2-7; D remains ambiguous. The CDR3 length is 13 residues. V was clipped by 4 bases and J by 6 bases, with 13 bases between them. The germline V gene encodes CDR1 MDHEN and CDR2 SYDVKM. This chain's CDR3 is CASSYPGLSEQYF. DNA of the CDR3: TGTGCCAGCAGTTACCCGGGCCTCTCCGAGCAGTACTTC.

The table lists this clonotype with many counts. This chain links TRBV28 with TRBJ1-4; D uncertain. With 7 bases removed from V and 3 bases from J, the gap between germline ends came to 9 bases. The CDR3 runs to 13 residues. Germline loops: CDR1 MDHEN, CDR2 SYDVKM. The CDR3 DNA is TGTGCCAGCACCCTTCGGCCTAATGAAAAACTGTTTTTT. It codes for CASTLRPNEKLFF.

This clonotype was seen repeatedly, ten times or more. This sequence joins TRBV11-2 and TRBJ2-3; D gene ambiguous. CDR1 and CDR2 (germline): SGHAT, FQNNGV. Trimming took off 2 bases at V and 3 bases at J, with 9 bases between the two ends. This CDR3 is 14 amino acids long. CDR3 DNA sequence: TGTGCCAGCAGCTTATTTGGTAGAACAGATACGCAGTATTTT. Amino acid sequence: CASSLFGRTDTQYF. The variable domain in full, completed from reference TRBV11-2 and TRBJ2-3, reads EAGVAQSPRYKIIEKRQSVAFWCNPISGHATLYWYQQILGQGPKLLIQFQNNGVVDDSQLPKDRFSAERLKGVDSTLKIQPAKLEDSAVYLCASSLFGRTDTQYFGPGTRLTVL.

This clonotype was seen a handful of times. The chain is built from TRBV28 and TRBJ2-5; 7 bases agree with TRBD1. The CDR3 extends over 13 amino acids. The germline CDR1 and CDR2 sequences are MDHEN and SYDVKM. With V trimmed by 3 bases and J by 11 bases, 9 bases remained unmatched. CDR3 sequence (DNA): TGTGCCAGCAGTTTGGATAGCTACAGGGGACAGTACTTC. Encoded protein: CASSLDSYRGQYF.

This clonotype was seen only a few times. The genes are TRBV27 and TRBJ1-6; 7 bases map to TRBD1. Trimming cost V 5 bases and J 9 bases; bases outside gene matches: 4. Germline V gives CDR1 MNHEY, CDR2 SMNVEV (reference sequence). This CDR3 region has 13 residues. CDR3 in DNA: TGTGCCAGCAGTAGAGGGGGCGGTTCACCCCTCCACTTT. This translates into CASSRGGGSPLHF.

This clonotype was detected a few times. The V call is TRBV6-1, the J call TRBJ2-3, with D tentatively TRBD2 (5 bases). Between the trimmed V and J ends, which lost 5 bases and 0 bases, there was a span of 12 bases. This CDR3 spans 15 amino acids. Germline CDR1 reads MNHNS; CDR2 reads SASEGT. CDR3 protein: CASSRLATSTDTQYF. The CDR3 DNA reads as TGTGCCAGCAGTAGGTTAGCGACTAGCACAGATACGCAGTATTTT.

In its sample, this clonotype was seen a few times. The chain recombines TRBV10-3 with TRBJ2-1; 8 bases map to TRBD2. J was trimmed by 4 bases and V by 2 bases; bases with no gene match: 4. The CDR3 length is 15 residues. CDR1 and CDR2 (germline): ENHRY, SYGVKD. The CDR3 sequence is CAISETSGNYNEQFF. The DNA of the CDR3 is TGTGCCATCAGTGAGACTAGCGGCAATTACAATGAGCAGTTCTTC.

A few counts support this clonotype. A read error is possible here, since a much larger clone lies one base away. The chain combines TRBV28 with TRBJ2-7; a weak D match, TRBD1 (6 bases). Germline CDR1 MDHEN, CDR2 SYDVKM. The CDR3 extends over 14 amino acids. The CDR3 sequence: CASSSGQPQYEQCF. For the CDR3, the DNA is TGTGCCAGCAGTTCCGGACAGCCCCAGTACGAGCAGTGCTTC.

There are many counts of this clonotype. The chain employs TRBV18 and TRBJ2-5, with D perhaps TRBD2 (5 bases). Trimming shortened V by 4 bases and J by 3 bases, and 6 bases separated the two germline ends. Germline V gene data show CDR1 as KGHSH and CDR2 as LQKENI. The CDR3 sequence is 12 residues long. The CDR3 coding sequence is TGTGCCAGCTCACATAGCGAAGAGACCCAGTACTTC. It codes for CASSHSEETQYF.

The sample holds many counts of this clonotype. The chain employs TRBV18 and TRBJ1-1; unclear D gene. CDR1 is KGHSH, CDR2 LQKENI, per germline. CDR3 length: 14 residues. The V end was cut by 3 bases, the J end by 0 bases, with 8 bases between. The CDR3: CASSPDAMNTEAFF. For the CDR3, the DNA is TGTGCCAGCTCACCCGACGCGATGAACACTGAAGCTTTCTTT.

The chain couples TRBV3-1 to TRBJ2-7; TRBD1 matches 8 bases. The CDR3 extends over 15 amino acids. V shed 6 bases and J 0 bases; nucleotides not matched to a gene: 7. Per germline, CDR1 LGHDT and CDR2 YNNKEL (reference sequence). In nucleotides, the CDR3 is TGTGCCAGCAGGCAGGGGGCTCTGAGCTCCTACGAGCAGTACTTC. Protein product: CASRQGALSSYEQYF.

There are many counts of this clonotype. This chain joins TRBV28 and TRBJ2-1; the match to TRBD2 covers 12 bases. The CDR3 contains 15 residues. The germline V gene encodes CDR1 MDHEN and CDR2 SYDVKM. Trimming at V came to 10 bases and at J to 10 bases, leaving 14 bases not matched to a gene. The CDR3 is CATWTMTSGRGEQFF. CDR3 in DNA: TGTGCCACCTGGACAATGACTAGCGGGAGAGGCGAGCAGTTCTTC. Full variable domain (rest looked up from reference TRBV28 and TRBJ2-1): DVKVTQSSRYLVKRTGEKVFLECVQDMDHENMFWYRQDPGLGLRLIYFSYDVKMKEKGDIPEGYSVSREKKERFSLILESASTNQTSMYLCATWTMTSGRGEQFFGPGTRLTVL.

This clonotype was found many times. V gene TRBV19 combines with J gene TRBJ1-1; the D is unclear. The germline V gene has CDR1 LNHDA and CDR2 SQIVND (reference sequence). The V end lost 5 bases, the J end lost 0 bases, and 10 bases lay between the germline ends. The CDR3 is made up of 14 amino acids. The CDR3 sequence: CASSFTAMNTEAFF. The DNA for the CDR3 is TGTGCCAGTAGTTTTACAGCTATGAACACTGAAGCTTTCTTT.

On this clonotype: A much bigger clone sits one base away, suggesting this may be a read error. This chain uses TRBV6-1 with TRBJ2-2, with 7 bases fitting TRBD1. Germline V gene data show CDR1 as MNHNS and CDR2 as SASEGT. This CDR3 contains 14 residues. The CDR3 protein is CASSSGGYTRELFF. As DNA, the CDR3 is TGTGCCAGCAGTTCAGGGGGTTACACCAGGGAGCTGTTTTTT.

This clonotype was picked up many times. This chain connects TRBV5-6 to TRBJ2-5; D call uncertain. The length of the CDR3 is 15 residues. The ends were cut back, 4 bases at V and 2 bases at J, with 15 bases in the middle. Germline CDR1 and CDR2: SGHDT and YYEEEE. The CDR3 DNA sequence: TGTGCCAGCAGCCGAACCCCCGGGTTTCAAGAGACCCAGTACTTC. Translated, it gives CASSRTPGFQETQYF.

This clonotype was observed many times. The J gene is TRBJ2-2, the V gene TRBV6-1, with D uncertain. The CDR3 is 13 residues long. Trimming took off 11 bases at V and 0 bases at J, with 10 bases between the two ends. From germline, CDR1 is MNHNS and CDR2 SASEGT. CDR3 nucleotides: TGTGCCTGTACCTCATCGAACACCGGGGAGCTGTTTTTT. Translating gives CACTSSNTGELFF.

J is TRBJ1-1 and V is TRBV18, with D perhaps TRBD1 (6 bases). Germline assignment: CDR1 KGHSH and CDR2 LQKENI. Between the trimmed V and J ends, which lost 8 bases and 4 bases, there was a span of 14 bases. The CDR3 has 13 amino acids. CDR3 coding DNA: TGTGCCAGCACTCAAGGGGGGGGCACTGAAGCTTTCTTT. Protein product: CASTQGGGTEAFF.

At least ten counts were recorded for this clonotype. The V gene is TRBV2, the J gene TRBJ1-1; D call uncertain. Germline loops: CDR1 SNHLY, CDR2 FYNNEI. The CDR3 extends over 12 amino acids. The V and J ends lost 7 bases and 7 bases respectively, with 13 bases between them. As DNA, the CDR3 is TGTGCCAGCATCGGGAATAGGGATGAAGCTTTCTTT. Translating it yields CASIGNRDEAFF.

With regard to this clonotype: This may be a read error, as it is one base from a much larger clone. This sequence joins TRBV27 and TRBJ2-3; the match to TRBD1 covers 7 bases. Germline CDR1 reads MNHEY; CDR2 reads SMNVEV (reference sequence). The CDR3 runs 14 residues. CDR3 in DNA: TGTGCCGGCAGGTTGGGACAGCCCACAGATACGCAGTATTTT. Translated, it gives CAGRLGQPTDTQYF.

This clonotype was counted many times. V and J are TRBV30 and TRBJ2-7; D could derive from TRBD1 or TRBD2 (6 bases each). Germline CDR1 reads GTSNPN; CDR2 reads SVGIG (reference sequence). Trimming pared 4 bases from V and 2 bases from J, leaving 12 bases between. This CDR3 contains 13 residues. For the CDR3, the DNA is TGTGCCTGGAACGGGGGCAGGGCCTACGAGCAGTACTTC. Protein product: CAWNGGRAYEQYF.

This clonotype was found many times. The chain couples TRBV30 to TRBJ1-1, with 10 bases fitting TRBD1. Trimming removed 1 base from V and 5 bases from J; junction bases left unmatched: 1. The CDR3 runs to 13 residues. Germline V gene data show CDR1 as GTSNPN and CDR2 as SVGIG (reference sequence). The CDR3 bases are TGTGCCTGGAGTGAGGACAGGGGGACTGAAGCTTTCTTT. Translated, it gives CAWSEDRGTEAFF.

This clonotype was recorded at least ten times. The rearrangement joins TRBV5-1 to TRBJ2-5; 11 nucleotides match TRBD2. Unmatched junction bases numbered 4, after V lost 4 bases and J lost 2 bases. Germline V lookup: CDR1 SGHRS, CDR2 YFSETQ. The CDR3 is 15 amino acids. Here the CDR3 DNA reads TGCGCCAGCAGCCCGGGACTAGCGGTTCAAGAGACCCAGTACTTC. Translation: CASSPGLAVQETQYF.

This clonotype was seen a handful of times. The chain uses TRBV20-1 and TRBJ2-7, with TRBD2 matching 12 bases. V shed 5 bases, J shed 0 bases, and the junction held 8 bases outside the gene matches. The CDR3 is made up of 16 amino acids. Germline V lookup: CDR1 DFQATT, CDR2 SNEGSKA (reference sequence). The CDR3 region is CSAPGLAGFDSYEQYF. In nucleotides, the CDR3 is TGCAGTGCTCCCGGACTAGCGGGGTTTGACTCCTACGAGCAGTACTTC.